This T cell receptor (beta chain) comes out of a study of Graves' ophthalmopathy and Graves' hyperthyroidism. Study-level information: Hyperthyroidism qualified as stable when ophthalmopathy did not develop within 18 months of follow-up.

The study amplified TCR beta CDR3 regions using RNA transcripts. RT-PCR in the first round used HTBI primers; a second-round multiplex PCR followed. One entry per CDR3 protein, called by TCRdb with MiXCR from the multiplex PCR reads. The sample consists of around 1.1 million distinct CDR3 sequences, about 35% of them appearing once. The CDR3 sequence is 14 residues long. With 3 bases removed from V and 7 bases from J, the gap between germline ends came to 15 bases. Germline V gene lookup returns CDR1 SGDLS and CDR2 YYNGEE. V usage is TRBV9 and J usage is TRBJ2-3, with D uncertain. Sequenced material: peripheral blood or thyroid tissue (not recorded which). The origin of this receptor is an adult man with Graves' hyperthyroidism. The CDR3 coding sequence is TGTGCCAGCAGCGGGATTGGGCTGGGTAATACGCAGTATTTT. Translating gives CASSGIGLGNTQYF.